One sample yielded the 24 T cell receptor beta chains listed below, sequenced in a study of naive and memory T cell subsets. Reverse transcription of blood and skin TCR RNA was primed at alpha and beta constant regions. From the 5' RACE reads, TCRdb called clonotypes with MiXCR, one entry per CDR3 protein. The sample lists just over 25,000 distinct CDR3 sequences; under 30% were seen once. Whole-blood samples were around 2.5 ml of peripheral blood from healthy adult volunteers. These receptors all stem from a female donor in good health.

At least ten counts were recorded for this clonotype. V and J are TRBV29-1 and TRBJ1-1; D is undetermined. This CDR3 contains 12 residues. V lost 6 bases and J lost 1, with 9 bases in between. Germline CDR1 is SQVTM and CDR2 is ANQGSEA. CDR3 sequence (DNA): TGCAGCGTGACTCCATCGAACACTGAAGCTTTCTTT. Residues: CSVTPSNTEAFF.

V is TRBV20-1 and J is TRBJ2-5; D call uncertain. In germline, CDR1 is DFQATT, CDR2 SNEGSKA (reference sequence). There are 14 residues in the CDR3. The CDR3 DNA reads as TGCAGCGCTCCCCGGTTTTGGAGCGAGAAGACCCAGTACTTC. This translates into CSAPRFWSEKTQYF.

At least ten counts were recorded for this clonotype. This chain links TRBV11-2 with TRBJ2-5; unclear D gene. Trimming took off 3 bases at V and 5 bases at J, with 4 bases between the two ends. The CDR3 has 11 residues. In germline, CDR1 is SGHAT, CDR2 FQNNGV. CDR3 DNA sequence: TGTGCCAGCAGCTTGGGTGAGACCCAGTACTTC. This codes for CASSLGETQYF.

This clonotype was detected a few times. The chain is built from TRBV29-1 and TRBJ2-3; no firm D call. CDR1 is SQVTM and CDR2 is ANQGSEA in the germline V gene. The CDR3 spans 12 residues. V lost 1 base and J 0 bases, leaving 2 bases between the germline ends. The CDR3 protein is CSVEASTDTQYF. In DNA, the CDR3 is TGCAGCGTTGAAGCTAGCACAGATACGCAGTATTTT.

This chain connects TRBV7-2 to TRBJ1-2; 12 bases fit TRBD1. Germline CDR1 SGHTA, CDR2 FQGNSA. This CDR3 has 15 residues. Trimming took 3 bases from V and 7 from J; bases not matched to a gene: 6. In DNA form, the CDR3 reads TGTGCCAGCAGCTTCAGGGGACAGGGGGCTCTTGGCTACACCTTC. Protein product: CASSFRGQGALGYTF.

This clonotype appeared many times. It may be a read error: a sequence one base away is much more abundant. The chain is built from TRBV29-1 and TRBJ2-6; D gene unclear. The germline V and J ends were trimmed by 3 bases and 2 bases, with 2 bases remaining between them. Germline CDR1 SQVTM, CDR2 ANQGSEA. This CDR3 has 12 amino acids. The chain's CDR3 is CSVDAGANVLTF. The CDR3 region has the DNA TGCAGCGTTGACGCTGGGGCCAACGTCCTGACTTTC.

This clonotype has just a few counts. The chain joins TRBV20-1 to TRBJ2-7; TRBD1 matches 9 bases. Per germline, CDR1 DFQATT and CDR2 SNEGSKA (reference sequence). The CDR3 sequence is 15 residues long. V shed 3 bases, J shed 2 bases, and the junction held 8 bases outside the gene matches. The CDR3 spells CSASPGTGNPYEQYF. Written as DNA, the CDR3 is TGCAGTGCTAGCCCCGGGACAGGGAACCCCTACGAGCAGTACTTC.

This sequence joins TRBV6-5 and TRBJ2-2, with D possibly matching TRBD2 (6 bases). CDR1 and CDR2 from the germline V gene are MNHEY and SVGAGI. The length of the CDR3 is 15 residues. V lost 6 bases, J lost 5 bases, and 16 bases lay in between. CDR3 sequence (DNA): TGTGCCAGCAGACCCGGGACTGTGCGAACCGGGGAGCTGTTTTTT. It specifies CASRPGTVRTGELFF.

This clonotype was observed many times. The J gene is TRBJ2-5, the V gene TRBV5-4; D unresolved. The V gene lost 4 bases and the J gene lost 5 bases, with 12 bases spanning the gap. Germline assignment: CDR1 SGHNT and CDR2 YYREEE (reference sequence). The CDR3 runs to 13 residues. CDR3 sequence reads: CASSPTSGETQYF. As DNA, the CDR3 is TGTGCCAGCAGCCCCACGTCCGGGGAGACCCAGTACTTC.

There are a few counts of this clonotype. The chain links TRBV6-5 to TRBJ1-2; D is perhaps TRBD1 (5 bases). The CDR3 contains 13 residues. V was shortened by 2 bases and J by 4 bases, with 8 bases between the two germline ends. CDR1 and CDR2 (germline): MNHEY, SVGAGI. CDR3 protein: CASSYAGGYGYTF. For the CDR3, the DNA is TGTGCCAGCAGTTACGCGGGGGGCTATGGCTACACCTTC.

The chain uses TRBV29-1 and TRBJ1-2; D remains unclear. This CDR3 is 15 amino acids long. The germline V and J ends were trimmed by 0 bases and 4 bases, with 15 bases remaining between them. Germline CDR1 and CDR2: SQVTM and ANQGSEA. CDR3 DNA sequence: TGCAGCGTTGAAGATCTGGTGGATGTAGGCTATGGCTACACCTTC. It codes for CSVEDLVDVGYGYTF.

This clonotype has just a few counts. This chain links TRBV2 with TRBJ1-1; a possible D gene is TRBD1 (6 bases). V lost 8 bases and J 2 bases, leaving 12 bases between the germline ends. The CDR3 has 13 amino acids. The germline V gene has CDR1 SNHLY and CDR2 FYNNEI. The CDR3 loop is CASHRALNTEAFF. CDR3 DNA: TGTGCCAGCCACAGGGCCCTTAACACTGAAGCTTTCTTT.

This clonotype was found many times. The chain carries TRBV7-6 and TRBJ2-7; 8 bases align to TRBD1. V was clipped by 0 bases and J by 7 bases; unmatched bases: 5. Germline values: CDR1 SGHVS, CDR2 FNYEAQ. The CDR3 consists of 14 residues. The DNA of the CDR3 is TGTGCCAGCAGCTTAGCAAGGACAGGGTGGGAGCAGTACTTC. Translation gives CASSLARTGWEQYF.

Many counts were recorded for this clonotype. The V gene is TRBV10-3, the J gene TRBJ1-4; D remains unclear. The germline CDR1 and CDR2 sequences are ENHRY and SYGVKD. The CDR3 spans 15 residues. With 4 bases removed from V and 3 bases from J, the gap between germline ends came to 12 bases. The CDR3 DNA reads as TGTGCCATCAGTGGTAGGGCAGAGCCTAATGAAAAACTGTTTTTT. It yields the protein CAISGRAEPNEKLFF.

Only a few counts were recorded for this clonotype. CDR3 protein: CASRDGMTYNSPLHF. CDR3 DNA sequence: TGTGCCAGCAGGGATGGGATGACCTATAATTCACCCCTCCACTTT. The chain uses TRBV2 and TRBJ1-6; D ambiguous. CDR1 SNHLY and CDR2 FYNNEI come from the germline V gene. Trimming stripped 6 bases from V and 2 bases from J, with 11 bases between. The CDR3 consists of 15 residues.

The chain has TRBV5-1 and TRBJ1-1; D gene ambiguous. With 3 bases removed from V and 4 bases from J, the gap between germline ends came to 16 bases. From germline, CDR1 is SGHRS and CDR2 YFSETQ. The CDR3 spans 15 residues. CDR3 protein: CASSSTEGRVTEAFF. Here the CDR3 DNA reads TGCGCCAGCAGCTCCACGGAAGGGCGTGTCACTGAAGCTTTCTTT.

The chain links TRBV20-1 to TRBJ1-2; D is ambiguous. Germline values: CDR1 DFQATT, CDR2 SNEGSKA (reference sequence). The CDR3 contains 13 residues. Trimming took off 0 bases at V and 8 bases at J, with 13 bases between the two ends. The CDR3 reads CSARDVGRGGYTF. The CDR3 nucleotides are TGCAGTGCTAGAGACGTCGGGCGTGGGGGCTACACCTTC.

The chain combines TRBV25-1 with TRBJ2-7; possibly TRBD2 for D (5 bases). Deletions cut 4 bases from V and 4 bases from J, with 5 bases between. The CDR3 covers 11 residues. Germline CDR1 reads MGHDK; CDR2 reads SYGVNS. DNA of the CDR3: TGTGCCAGCAGTGGAGGGTACGAGCAGTACTTC. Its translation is CASSGGYEQYF.

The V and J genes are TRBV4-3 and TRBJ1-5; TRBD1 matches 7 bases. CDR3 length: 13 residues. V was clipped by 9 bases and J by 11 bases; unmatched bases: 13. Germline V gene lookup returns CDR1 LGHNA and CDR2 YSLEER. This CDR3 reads CASAPRGPLAQHF. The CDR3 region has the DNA TGCGCCAGTGCGCCGAGGGGGCCTTTGGCCCAGCATTTT.

The CDR3 sequence: CASSPRGANEQYF. The CDR3 DNA follows: TGCGCCAGCAGCCCTAGGGGGGCGAACGAGCAGTACTTC. V and J are TRBV5-1 and TRBJ2-7; D tentatively reads TRBD1 or TRBD2 (6 bases each). V gave up 4 bases and J gave up 5 bases, with 13 bases separating them. From germline, CDR1 is SGHRS and CDR2 YFSETQ. The CDR3 runs to 13 residues. Full variable domain (remainder filled in from reference TRBV5-1 and TRBJ2-7): KAGVTQTPRYLIKTRGQQVTLSCSPISGHRSVSWYQQTPGQGLQFLFEYFSETQRNKGNFPGRFSGRQFSNSRSEMNVSTLELGDSALYLCASSPRGANEQYFGPGTRLTVT.

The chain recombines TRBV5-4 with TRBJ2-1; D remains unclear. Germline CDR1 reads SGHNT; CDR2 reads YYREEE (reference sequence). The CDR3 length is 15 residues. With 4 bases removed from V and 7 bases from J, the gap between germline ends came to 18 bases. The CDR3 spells CASSLGGRARNEQFF. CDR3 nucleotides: TGTGCCAGCAGCCTAGGTGGCCGCGCGAGGAATGAGCAGTTCTTC.

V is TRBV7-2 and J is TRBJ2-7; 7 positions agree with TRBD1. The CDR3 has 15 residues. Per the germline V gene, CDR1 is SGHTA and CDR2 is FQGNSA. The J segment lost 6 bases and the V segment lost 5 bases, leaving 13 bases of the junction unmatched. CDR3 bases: TGTGCCAGCAGCCTAAATGGAGGCAGGGGGTCCGAGCAGTACTTC. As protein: CASSLNGGRGSEQYF.

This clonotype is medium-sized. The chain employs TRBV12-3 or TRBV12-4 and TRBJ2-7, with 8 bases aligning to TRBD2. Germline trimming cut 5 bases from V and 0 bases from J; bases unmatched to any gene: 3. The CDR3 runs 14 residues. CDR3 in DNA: TGTGCCAGCAGTAACAGCGGGAGCTCCTACGAGCAGTACTTC. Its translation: CASSNSGSSYEQYF.

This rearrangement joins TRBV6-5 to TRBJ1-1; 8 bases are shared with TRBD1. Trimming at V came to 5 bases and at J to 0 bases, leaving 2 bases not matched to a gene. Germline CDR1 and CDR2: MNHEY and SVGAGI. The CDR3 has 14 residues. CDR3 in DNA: TGTGCCAGCAGTAGGGACAGGTTGAACACTGAAGCTTTCTTT. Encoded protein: CASSRDRLNTEAFF.